Listed here are 19 T cell receptor beta chains from one sample, sequenced in a study of blood T cell repertoires in COVID-19. Libraries were prepared by immunoSEQ multiplex PCR; TCRdb keeps only in-frame clonotypes and omits some of them. Here the sample spans about 120,000 clones, about 89% being singletons. The material sequenced was peripheral blood. These receptors were taken from a man aged 35 to 55 with acute or convalescent COVID-19.

The rearrangement joins TRBV11-2 to TRBJ2-5; possibly TRBD2 for D (6 bases). The CDR3 extends over 15 amino acids. Trimming shortened V by 1 base and J by 5 bases, and 14 bases separated the two germline ends. CDR1 is SGHAT and CDR2 is FQNNGV in the germline V gene. This CDR3 reads CASSLVGGGAETQYF. CDR3 sequence (DNA): TGTGCCAGCAGCTTAGTAGGCGGAGGGGCGGAGACCCAGTACTTC.

This clone was recorded once. J is TRBJ1-1 and V is TRBV4-1, with D unresolved. The CDR3 extends over 14 amino acids. From germline, CDR1 is MGHRA and CDR2 YSYEKL. Trimming removed 0 bases from V and 4 bases from J, with 9 bases in between. The CDR3 coding sequence is TGCGCCAGCAGCCAAGATCAGGTCGGCACTGAAGCTTTCTTT. Translated, it gives CASSQDQVGTEAFF.

The chain combines TRBV2 with TRBJ1-4, with unresolved D. This CDR3 region has 12 residues. Per the germline V gene, CDR1 is SNHLY and CDR2 is FYNNEI. The CDR3 region has the DNA TGTGCGACCAAGGTATCCTCCGGGGAACTGTTTTTT. Its protein product is CATKVSSGELFF.

V usage is TRBV4-2 and J usage is TRBJ1-1, with D hard to call. V lost 0 bases and J 3 bases, leaving 14 bases between the germline ends. The germline CDR1 and CDR2 sequences are LGHNA and YNFKEQ. This CDR3 has 16 amino acids. The CDR3 reads CASSQERNGVDTEAFF. The CDR3 nucleotides read TGTGCCAGCAGCCAAGAGAGAAACGGGGTGGACACTGAAGCTTTCTTT.

The CDR3 nucleotides are TGCGCCAGCCGCCCCCTTCTTAGCGGGGGTACGAACACCGGGGAGCTGTTTTTT. This sequence encodes CASRPLLSGGTNTGELFF. The chain links TRBV5-1 to TRBJ2-2; the match to TRBD2 covers 9 bases. This CDR3 has 18 amino acids. V lost 7 bases and J lost 0; bases outside the gene matches: 13. Germline CDR1 and CDR2: SGHRS and YFSETQ.

The rearrangement joins TRBV7-9 to TRBJ2-3, with D unresolved. This CDR3 region has 12 residues. CDR1 and CDR2 from the germline V gene are SEHNR and FQNEAQ (reference sequence). The V gene lost 2 bases and the J gene lost 4 bases, with 4 bases spanning the gap. As DNA, the CDR3 is TGTGCCAGCAGCTTACTCCCAGATACGCAGTATTTT. Translated: CASSLLPDTQYF.

In its sample, this clone was seen once. J is TRBJ2-6 and V is TRBV24-1; D is unresolved. Germline V lookup: CDR1 KGHDR, CDR2 SFDVKD. This CDR3 comprises 17 residues. Trimming removed 3 bases at V and 0 bases at J, with 11 bases between. The CDR3 sequence is CATSDDTFFSGANVLTF. CDR3 bases: TGTGCCACCAGTGATGACACGTTTTTCTCTGGGGCCAACGTCCTGACTTTC.

Here the CDR3 reads CASSVEGEEYNEQFF. The CDR3 region has the DNA TGTGCCAGCAGCGTAGAAGGGGAGGAGTACAATGAGCAGTTCTTC. The chain couples TRBV9 to TRBJ2-1; tentative D call: TRBD2 (6 bases). Trimming took off 0 bases at V and 4 bases at J, with 11 bases between the two ends. The CDR3 consists of 15 residues. In germline, CDR1 is SGDLS, CDR2 YYNGEE. The full variable domain, completed using reference TRBV9 and TRBJ2-1, is DSGVTQTPKHLITATGQRVTLRCSPRSGDLSVYWYQQSLDQGLQFLIQYYNGEERAKGNILERFSAQQFPDLHSELNLSSLELGDSALYFCASSVEGEEYNEQFFGPGTRLTVL.

This chain joins TRBV6-2 or TRBV6-3 and TRBJ2-5, with D perhaps matching TRBD2 (7 bases). V was shortened by 5 bases and J by 5 bases, with 15 bases between the two germline ends. Germline-derived CDR1 and CDR2 are MNHEY and SVGEGT. CDR3 size: 14 residues. CDR3 DNA sequence: TGTGCCAGCAGTCAAGCCGGGGGGCTGGAGACCCAGTACTTC. The encoded protein is CASSQAGGLETQYF.

The rearrangement uses TRBV21-1 and TRBJ2-5; no DNA check was done on the table's D call, TRBD1. TRBV21-1 is noted as a pseudogene. The CDR3 has 16 residues. The chain's CDR3 is CASSNPRHRVTETQYF. The CDR3 region has the DNA TGTGCCAGCAGCAACCCGCGACACAGGGTGACAGAGACCCAGTACTTC.

The V gene is TRBV11-2, the J gene TRBJ1-6; TRBD1 agrees at 12 bases. The CDR3 is 17 residues long. Germline V gene lookup returns CDR1 SGHAT and CDR2 FQNNGV. The J segment lost 11 bases and the V segment lost 4 bases, leaving 12 bases of the junction unmatched. The CDR3 region has the DNA TGTGCCAGCAGCTGGGGGACAGGGGGCGCCGTGACGACACCCCTCCACTTT. It yields the protein CASSWGTGGAVTTPLHF.

The chain employs TRBV27 and TRBJ2-7, with D possibly TRBD2 on 6 matching bases. Trimming removed 6 bases from V and 3 bases from J, with 15 bases in between. Germline assignment: CDR1 MNHEY and CDR2 SMNVEV (reference sequence). The CDR3 runs to 14 residues. The DNA of the CDR3 is TGTGCCAGCAGAGGGGATGGGACTTACTACGAGCAGTACTTC. Protein product: CASRGDGTYYEQYF.

This clone was observed a single time. The chain combines TRBV5-5 with TRBJ1-5; 7 positions match TRBD1. V was clipped by 3 bases and J by 2 bases; unmatched bases: 5. The CDR3 covers 15 residues. Germline V gives CDR1 SGHKS, CDR2 YYEKEE (reference sequence). CDR3 region: CASSSTQGGNQPQHF. In nucleotides, the CDR3 is TGTGCCAGCAGCTCAACCCAGGGGGGCAATCAGCCCCAGCATTTT. Complete variable domain (other parts from reference TRBV5-5 and TRBJ1-5): DAGVTQSPTHLIKTRGQQVTLRCSPISGHKSVSWYQQVLGQGPQFIFQYYEKEERGRGNFPDRFSARQFPNYSSELNVNALLLGDSALYLCASSSTQGGNQPQHFGDGTRLSIL.

The sample holds a few counts of this clone. The chain recombines TRBV2 with TRBJ2-2; 8 bases line up with TRBD2. After removal of 2 bases from V and 3 bases from J, the junction contained 5 bases not matched to a gene. From germline, CDR1 is SNHLY and CDR2 FYNNEI. The CDR3 is 16 residues long. CDR3 nucleotide sequence: TGTGCCAGCAGTGAATCGGGGGGGTCGTACACCGGGGAGCTGTTTTTT. Protein: CASSESGGSYTGELFF.

The rearrangement uses TRBV20-1 and TRBJ1-1, with a possible D match to TRBD1 (5 bases). CDR1 is DFQATT, CDR2 SNEGSKA, per germline (reference sequence). There are 10 residues in the CDR3. Trimming pared 6 bases from V and 11 bases from J, leaving 13 bases between. This CDR3 reads CSAGHLWAFF. DNA of the CDR3: TGCAGTGCAGGACACCTCTGGGCTTTCTTT.

The chain uses TRBV7-3 and TRBJ1-1; weak D call: TRBD1 (6 bases). The CDR3 is 15 amino acids. CDR1 and CDR2 (germline): SGHTA, FQGTGA. V gave up 5 bases and J gave up 0 bases, with 13 bases separating them. In DNA form, the CDR3 reads TGTGCCAGCAGCGATGGACGGGACATGAACACTGAAGCTTTCTTT. Its translation is CASSDGRDMNTEAFF. Drawing the rest from reference TRBV7-3 and TRBJ1-1, the complete variable domain is GAGVSQTPSNKVTEKGKYVELRCDPISGHTALYWYRQSLGQGPEFLIYFQGTGAADDSGLPNDRFFAVRPEGSVSTLKIQRTERGDSAVYLCASSDGRDMNTEAFFGQGTRLTVV.

This clone was seen once. This chain uses TRBV7-2 with TRBJ2-2, with a possible D match to TRBD1 (5 bases). V was trimmed by 4 bases and J by 3 bases, leaving 12 bases between them. CDR1 and CDR2 (germline): SGHTA, FQGNSA. The CDR3 has 15 amino acids. DNA for the CDR3: TGTGCCAGCAGCTCGGACATGACGTACACCGGGGAGCTGTTTTTT. It is translated as CASSSDMTYTGELFF.

The chain is built from TRBV7-2 and TRBJ1-1, with no clear D. V dropped 4 bases and J dropped 6 bases, with 9 bases sitting between them. Germline lookup yields CDR1 SGHTA and CDR2 FQGNSA. The CDR3 contains 12 residues. The CDR3 protein is CASSSSPSEAFF. CDR3 nucleotides: TGTGCCAGCAGCTCGAGTCCCTCTGAAGCTTTCTTT.

The J gene is TRBJ2-1, the V gene TRBV6-4; D might be TRBD1 (5 bases). With 5 bases removed from V and 0 bases from J, the gap between germline ends came to 8 bases. There are 14 residues in the CDR3. Germline CDR1 MRHNA, CDR2 SNTAGT. CDR3 sequence reads: CASSPTVSYNEQFF. DNA for the CDR3: TGTGCCAGCAGTCCGACAGTCTCCTACAATGAGCAGTTCTTC.